Below, 21 T cell receptor beta chains from the same sample are listed, as sequenced in a study of identical twins. Via MiXCR, TCRdb re-called the 5' RACE reads, giving one row per CDR3 protein. The table records some 250,000 distinct CDR3 sequences, approximately 5.9% of them present only once. The sample was also reused in another study, on T cells expressing NK-cell markers.

Sample: CD8+ T cells sorted from blood. These receptors all stem from a woman younger than 30 in good health.

This clonotype has more than one count but fewer than ten. V is TRBV3-1 and J is TRBJ1-5; the D gene is possibly TRBD1 (5 bases). The CDR3 is 17 residues long. Germline loops: CDR1 LGHDT, CDR2 YNNKEL (reference sequence). V lost 7 bases, J lost 3 bases, and 22 bases lay in between. The CDR3 loop is CASTPSRRAGPNQPQHF. The CDR3 DNA is TGTGCCAGCACCCCCAGCCGGCGGGCGGGGCCCAATCAGCCCCAGCATTTT.

This clonotype was observed a few times. J is TRBJ2-7 and V is TRBV7-2; TRBD1 matches at 11 bases. The ends lost 5 bases at V and 3 bases at J; junction bases unmatched: 6. CDR1 SGHTA and CDR2 FQGNSA come from the germline V gene. The length of the CDR3 is 15 residues. CDR3 nucleotides: TGTGCCAGCAGCCCCTGGACAGGGGGCCTCTACGAGCAGTACTTC. It encodes CASSPWTGGLYEQYF.

The chain employs TRBV3-1 and TRBJ1-1; weak D call: TRBD1 (6 bases). The CDR3 is 18 amino acids. CDR1 LGHDT and CDR2 YNNKEL come from the germline V gene (reference sequence). Deletions cut 1 base from V and 3 bases from J, with 21 bases between. DNA of the CDR3: TGTGCCAGCAGCCAAGGTCGCTACCGAACAGGGTTCGACACTGAAGCTTTCTTT. Protein product: CASSQGRYRTGFDTEAFF.

The J gene is TRBJ1-2, the V gene TRBV27, with D possibly being TRBD1 (6 bases). This CDR3 region has 17 residues. Germline V gene data show CDR1 as MNHEY and CDR2 as SMNVEV (reference sequence). V lost 6 bases, J lost 5 bases, and 25 bases lay in between. For the CDR3, the DNA is TGTGCCAGCAGCCACCTAGGGGGGGGGCCTCTTAATTATGGCTACACCTTC. Translating gives CASSHLGGGPLNYGYTF.

This clonotype was detected a few times. The chain has TRBV4-1 and TRBJ1-4; D unclear. Germline CDR1 is MGHRA and CDR2 is YSYEKL. This CDR3 contains 16 residues. The germline V and J ends were trimmed by 4 bases and 6 bases, with 18 bases remaining between them. The CDR3 region is CASSRKEDLVHEKLFF. Written as DNA, the CDR3 is TGCGCCAGCAGCCGAAAGGAGGACCTTGTCCATGAAAAACTGTTTTTT.

The chain joins TRBV6-5 to TRBJ2-5; the D is unclear. The V end was cut by 0 bases, the J end by 0 bases, with 14 bases between. The CDR3 consists of 17 residues. Germline CDR1 is MNHEY and CDR2 is SVGAGI. CDR3 DNA: TGTGCCAGCAGTTACTCGATTCGGACGGCATACCAAGAGACCCAGTACTTC. This sequence encodes CASSYSIRTAYQETQYF.

This clonotype has a single count. In nucleotides, the CDR3 is TGCGCCAGCAGCCAAGACTCTAGCGAGAGCGGATTCGAGCAGTACTTC. It specifies CASSQDSSESGFEQYF. This sequence joins TRBV4-3 and TRBJ2-7, with TRBD2 as a possible D gene (6 bases). CDR3 length: 16 amino acids. V gave up 0 bases and J gave up 6 bases, with 18 bases separating them. Germline V gene data show CDR1 as LGHNA and CDR2 as YSLEER.

About this clonotype: A much larger clonotype is one base distant, so this may be a read error. J is TRBJ2-5 and V is TRBV12-3 or TRBV12-4; no reliable D call. The CDR3 loop spans 13 amino acids. The CDR3 sequence: CAISLGPGETQYF. The CDR3, as DNA: TGTGCCATCAGTTTAGGACCTGGCGAGACCCAGTACTTC.

This clonotype was recorded at least ten times. The chain combines TRBV12-3 or TRBV12-4 with TRBJ2-1; TRBD2 matches at 12 bases. Trimming took 5 bases from V and 6 from J; bases not matched to a gene: 2. CDR3 length: 14 residues. CDR3 coding DNA: TGTGCCAGCAGTGGACTAGCGGGACTCAATGAGCAGTTCTTC. Translated: CASSGLAGLNEQFF.

This sequence joins TRBV11-2 and TRBJ2-7; tentatively, D is TRBD1 (5 bases). CDR3 length: 15 residues. Germline CDR1 is SGHAT and CDR2 is FQNNGV. Trimming left V 3 bases short and J 0 bases short, with 12 bases between. The DNA for the CDR3 is TGTGCCAGCAGCTTGCGACAGCCTTACTCCTACGAGCAGTACTTC. It yields the protein CASSLRQPYSYEQYF.

This clonotype was observed a few times. V usage is TRBV11-2 and J usage is TRBJ2-1; 10 bases are shared with TRBD2. Trimming took 0 bases from V and 5 from J; bases not matched to a gene: 10. CDR1 is SGHAT and CDR2 is FQNNGV in the germline V gene. This CDR3 region has 18 residues. CDR3 loop: CASSLDRIAGGIDNEQFF. The CDR3 DNA is TGTGCCAGCAGCTTAGATCGAATAGCGGGGGGCATTGACAATGAGCAGTTCTTC.

This clonotype was detected a few times. This sequence joins TRBV30 and TRBJ2-1; no clear D gene. Per germline, CDR1 GTSNPN and CDR2 SVGIG (reference sequence). This CDR3 comprises 12 residues. V gave up 0 bases and J gave up 6 bases, with 6 bases separating them. CDR3: CAWSVLFNEQFF. For the CDR3, the DNA is TGTGCCTGGAGTGTACTATTCAATGAGCAGTTCTTC.

This clonotype was observed a few times. The rearrangement joins TRBV6-4 to TRBJ2-1; 7 bases are shared with TRBD2. The CDR3 has 13 amino acids. V shed 0 bases and J 9 bases; nucleotides not matched to a gene: 2. Germline V gene sequence: CDR1 MRHNA, CDR2 SNTAGT. The CDR3 nucleotides read TGTGCCAGCAGTGACTCCGCTAGCGGTGAGCAGTTCTTC. Its translation is CASSDSASGEQFF.

The chain carries TRBV4-1 and TRBJ1-5; D gene unclear. Trimming shortened V by 1 base and J by 7 bases, and 11 bases separated the two germline ends. This CDR3 comprises 14 residues. Germline loops: CDR1 MGHRA, CDR2 YSYEKL. CDR3: CASSQGDLGQPQHF. The CDR3 DNA is TGCGCCAGCAGCCAAGGTGATCTCGGACAGCCCCAGCATTTT.

This clonotype was seen at least ten times. The V call is TRBV12-3 or TRBV12-4, the J call TRBJ2-5; TRBD1 matches at 7 bases. The CDR3 runs 16 residues. Trimming took 1 base from V and 2 from J; bases not matched to a gene: 7. CDR3: CASSLVGTALQETQYF. DNA of the CDR3: TGTGCCAGCAGTTTAGTGGGGACAGCCCTGCAAGAGACCCAGTACTTC.

The V call is TRBV4-2, the J call TRBJ2-1; TRBD2 aligns across 11 bases. Germline values: CDR1 LGHNA, CDR2 YNFKEQ. The CDR3 contains 16 residues. The ends lost 0 bases at V and 6 bases at J; junction bases unmatched: 4. CDR3 bases: TGTGCCAGCAGCCAAGAATCCGGACTAGCGGGCAATGAGCAGTTCTTC. Encoded protein: CASSQESGLAGNEQFF.

In its sample, this clonotype was seen a few times. V is TRBV12-3 or TRBV12-4 and J is TRBJ1-6; tentatively, D is TRBD1 (5 bases). Trimming pared 7 bases from V and 6 bases from J, leaving 16 bases between. The CDR3 runs 15 residues. The CDR3 DNA sequence: TGTGCCAGCACCGCAGTCGGGGGAGGTAATTCACCCCTCCACTTT. Protein product: CASTAVGGGNSPLHF.

J is TRBJ2-7 and V is TRBV10-3; D remains unclear. The CDR3 totals 14 residues. Per the germline V gene, CDR1 is ENHRY and CDR2 is SYGVKD. V was trimmed by 6 bases and J by 3 bases, leaving 15 bases between them. CDR3 residues: CAIRQFRVGYEQYF. For the CDR3, the DNA is TGTGCCATCAGACAGTTTAGAGTAGGCTACGAGCAGTACTTC.

There are many counts of this clonotype. The CDR3 DNA follows: TGTGCCAGCCGCCTCGGAGTAGCGGGAGAGGATACGCAGTATTTT. This translates into CASRLGVAGEDTQYF. The chain links TRBV12-3 or TRBV12-4 to TRBJ2-3, with 9 bases identical to TRBD2. J lost 6 bases, V lost 8 bases, and 12 bases had no gene match. This CDR3 contains 15 residues.

The sample holds a few counts of this clonotype. The chain uses TRBV10-2 and TRBJ2-3; 10 bases are shared with TRBD2. The germline V gene encodes CDR1 WSHSY and CDR2 SAAADI. The CDR3 covers 16 residues. V dropped 4 bases and J dropped 4; count of bases not matched to a gene: 8. The CDR3 DNA reads as TGCGCCAGCAGTGGGGGTCCAGCGGGGGGGGCAGATACGCAGTATTTT. It is translated as CASSGGPAGGADTQYF.

This clonotype was seen more than once but under ten times. The chain carries TRBV19 and TRBJ2-1; 7 nucleotides match TRBD2. This CDR3 is 15 amino acids long. Germline values: CDR1 LNHDA, CDR2 SQIVND (reference sequence). V lost 7 bases, J lost 1 base, and 7 bases stayed unmatched. The CDR3 coding sequence is TGTGCCAGTACCATCTTAGCGGGTTCCTACAATGAGCAGTTCTTC. Translating gives CASTILAGSYNEQFF.